What follows are 10 T cell receptor beta chains derived from one specimen sequenced in a study of blood T cell repertoires in COVID-19. Generated by immunoSEQ multiplex PCR, the TCRdb table keeps only in-frame clones and is missing some. The sample lists around 310,000 clones, around nine tenths occurring once. Material: PBMCs or T cells enriched from blood (not recorded which). The receptors shown here come from a woman younger than 45 who had recovered from COVID-19.

This chain uses TRBV3-1 (or the pseudogene TRBV3-2) with TRBJ1-2; D unclear. Germline V gene lookup returns CDR1 LGHDT and CDR2 YNNKEL (reference sequence). The CDR3 loop spans 13 amino acids. V was clipped by 0 bases and J by 5 bases, with 7 bases between them. The CDR3 DNA reads as TGTGCCAGCAGCCAAGACTTCAGGTATGGCTACACCTTC. It yields the protein CASSQDFRYGYTF.

The chain joins TRBV7-2 to TRBJ2-3; perhaps TRBD2 as D (6 bases). Germline CDR1 reads SGHTA; CDR2 reads FQGNSA. V gave up 5 bases and J gave up 4 bases, with 7 bases separating them. This CDR3 has 12 residues. CDR3 bases: TGTGCCAGCAGCACTAGCCCAGATACGCAGTATTTT. It is translated as CASSTSPDTQYF.

J is TRBJ1-3 and V is TRBV11-3; D is perhaps TRBD1 (5 bases). The germline V gene has CDR1 SGHNT and CDR2 YENEEA. This CDR3 contains 15 residues. The V gene lost 3 bases and the J gene lost 0 bases, with 9 bases spanning the gap. The DNA for the CDR3 is TGTGCCAGCAGCTTGGGGGGAATCTCTGGAAACACCATATATTTT. It translates to CASSLGGISGNTIYF. The full variable domain, rest sourced from reference TRBV11-3 and TRBJ1-3, is EAGVVQSPRYKIIEKKQPVAFWCNPISGHNTLYWYLQNLGQGPELLIRYENEEAVDDSQLPKDRFSAERLKGVDSTLKIQPAELGDSAVYLCASSLGGISGNTIYFGEGSWLTVV.

The V and J genes are TRBV11-2 and TRBJ2-2; D is ambiguous. The CDR3 extends over 18 amino acids. The V gene lost 5 bases and the J gene lost 7 bases, with 26 bases spanning the gap. Germline V gives CDR1 SGHAT, CDR2 FQNNGV. CDR3 residues: CASSGKRLASALVGELFF. In DNA, the CDR3 is TGTGCCAGCAGCGGAAAGAGGTTGGCATCGGCCCTCGTCGGGGAGCTGTTTTTT.

As to this clone: The same CDR3 also results from other DNA sequences found in this sample. V gene TRBV18 combines with J gene TRBJ2-5, with D perhaps matching TRBD2 (6 bases). CDR3 size: 12 residues. Trimming removed 6 bases from V and 3 bases from J, with 8 bases in between. Germline assignment: CDR1 KGHSH and CDR2 LQKENI. Written as DNA, the CDR3 is TGTGCCAGCTCGCCGGGGGAAGAGACCCAGTACTTC. It yields the protein CASSPGEETQYF. Together with reference TRBV18 and TRBJ2-5, the CDR3 gives the full variable domain: NAGVMQNPRHLVRRRGQEARLRCSPMKGHSHVYWYRQLPEEGLKFMVYLQKENIIDESGMPKERFSAEFPKEGPSILRIQQVVRGDSAAYFCASSPGEETQYFGPGTRLLVL.

This clone was found a few times. CDR3: CASRRDSASYGYTF. The CDR3 region has the DNA TGTGCCAGCAGGCGGGACAGCGCAAGTTATGGCTACACCTTC. The chain couples TRBV27 to TRBJ1-2; 7 nucleotides align to TRBD1. The V segment lost 6 bases and the J segment 5 bases; nucleotides outside the gene matches: 9. Germline assignment: CDR1 MNHEY and CDR2 SMNVEV (reference sequence). CDR3 length equals 14 residues.

The V and J genes are TRBV6-4 and TRBJ2-2, with TRBD2 identical over 11 bases. Germline V gives CDR1 MRHNA, CDR2 SNTAGT. There are 15 residues in the CDR3. V lost 3 bases to trimming and J lost 7 bases; unmatched junction nucleotides: 4. As DNA, the CDR3 is TGTGCCAGCAGTGAACTAGCGGGAGCCGGCGGGGAGCTGTTTTTT. Encoded protein: CASSELAGAGGELFF.

CDR3 amino acids: CASSLVLQGEAFF. In DNA form, the CDR3 reads TGTGCCAGCAGCTTAGTCTTACAGGGTGAAGCTTTCTTT. The gene calls are TRBV7-2 and TRBJ1-1, with D tentatively TRBD1 (6 bases). Trimming shortened V by 1 base and J by 7 bases, and 10 bases separated the two germline ends. Germline V gene data show CDR1 as SGHTA and CDR2 as FQGNSA. The CDR3 totals 13 residues.

The V call is TRBV25-1, the J call TRBJ1-6, with 8 bases that match TRBD1. V was clipped by 5 bases and J by 14 bases; unmatched bases: 17. The CDR3 has 16 amino acids. Per the germline V gene, CDR1 is MGHDK and CDR2 is SYGVNS. CDR3 loop: CASSTGTGQPQETLHF. The DNA for the CDR3 is TGTGCCAGCAGTACCGGGACAGGTCAACCCCAGGAGACCCTCCACTTT.

This rearrangement joins TRBV5-5 to TRBJ2-7, with 7 bases lining up with TRBD1. After removal of 0 bases from V and 1 base from J, the junction contained 4 bases not matched to a gene. The CDR3 length is 15 residues. Germline values: CDR1 SGHKS, CDR2 YYEKEE (reference sequence). CDR3 amino acids: CASSLGQGASYEQYF. The CDR3 nucleotides are TGTGCCAGCAGCTTGGGACAGGGAGCTTCCTACGAGCAGTACTTC.